Listed here are 7 T cell receptor beta chains from one sample, sequenced in a study of siplizumab effects on memory and regulatory T cells. Repertoires were generated with immunoSEQ multiplex PCR, while TCRdb's copy carries only in-frame clones and drops some. This sample carries some 62,000 clones, around three quarters of them seen once, and the ten largest clones take approximately 0.4%. Sequencing was carried out using memory CD4+ T cells sorted from blood. The source is a human donor in good health.

V usage is TRBV5-1 and J usage is TRBJ2-1; TRBD1 might be the D (6 bases). Per the germline V gene, CDR1 is SGHRS and CDR2 is YFSETQ. V lost 7 bases and J lost 3, with 20 bases in between. CDR3 length: 16 residues. CDR3 sequence: CASAPTRGESYNEQFF. Written as DNA, the CDR3 is TGCGCCAGCGCCCCGACCAGGGGCGAGAGCTACAATGAGCAGTTCTTC.

V and J are TRBV28 and TRBJ2-1, with TRBD1 as a possible D gene (6 bases). The V gene's germline CDR1 is MDHEN and CDR2 SYDVKM. V was shortened by 4 bases and J by 7 bases, with 35 bases between the two germline ends. This CDR3 region has 21 residues. In nucleotides, the CDR3 is TGTGCCAGCAGTTCCCCTGGAGCGGTTGGGATGACCAAAAAGGGGGATAATGAGCAGTTCTTC. Translating gives CASSSPGAVGMTKKGDNEQFF.

The chain employs TRBV7-9 and TRBJ2-7, with D unclear. Trimming removed 1 base from V and 1 base from J, with 8 bases in between. Germline V gives CDR1 SEHNR, CDR2 FQNEAQ (reference sequence). This CDR3 spans 14 amino acids. The DNA of the CDR3 is TGTGCCAGCAGCTTAGGGGGTCTATCCTACGAGCAGTACTTC. It is translated as CASSLGGLSYEQYF.

This chain links TRBV6-1 with TRBJ2-6; TRBD2 is a possible D gene (5 bases). With 7 bases removed from V and 0 bases from J, the gap between germline ends came to 10 bases. Germline V gene lookup returns CDR1 MNHNS and CDR2 SASEGT. CDR3 length equals 15 residues. CDR3 region: CASTGGVSGANVLTF. CDR3 nucleotides: TGTGCCAGCACCGGAGGTGTCTCTGGGGCCAACGTCCTGACTTTC.

The chain links TRBV10-3 to TRBJ1-2; no firm D call. CDR3 length: 15 amino acids. V was shortened by 4 bases and J by 4 bases, with 16 bases between the two germline ends. Germline V gives CDR1 ENHRY, CDR2 SYGVKD. The CDR3: CAISGQEKQIYGYTF. The CDR3 DNA is TGTGCCATCAGTGGTCAAGAAAAACAGATCTATGGCTACACCTTC.

In this sample, this clone turned up a few times. The V gene is TRBV4-1, the J gene TRBJ2-2; 7 bases are a match to TRBD1. The CDR3 sequence is 15 residues long. The J segment lost 5 bases and the V segment lost 6 bases, leaving 9 bases of the junction unmatched. Germline V gene sequence: CDR1 MGHRA, CDR2 YSYEKL. As DNA, the CDR3 is TGCGCCAGCAGGCCAGTAGAGGGGGCGACCGGGGAGCTGTTTTTT. Translated, it gives CASRPVEGATGELFF.

This chain joins TRBV7-2 and TRBJ1-4; D remains ambiguous. Trimming shortened V by 4 bases and J by 4 bases, and 10 bases separated the two germline ends. The germline CDR1 and CDR2 sequences are SGHTA and FQGNSA. The CDR3 spans 14 residues. The chain's CDR3 is CASSSWTVNEKLFF. CDR3 DNA: TGTGCCAGCAGCTCCTGGACGGTTAATGAAAAACTGTTTTTT.